These 11 T cell receptor beta chains were all obtained from the same sample, sequenced in a study of T-cell reconstitution after alpha-beta-depleted transplantation in children. Preparation of the TCRbeta library used unique molecular identifiers. In TCRdb, the PCR reads were re-called with MiXCR into one record per CDR3 protein. The sample holds approximately 630,000 distinct CDR3 sequences; 13% are singletons and the top ten take 0.79%. Specimen: PBMCs, collected before TCRalphabeta/CD19-depleted stem cell transplant. These TCRs come from a girl aged 2-10 years with congenital amegakaryocytic thrombocytopenia, due to receive a stem cell transplant.

This clonotype was seen ten or more times. V usage is TRBV20-1 and J usage is TRBJ2-1; D may be TRBD2 (5 bases). Germline assignment: CDR1 DFQATT and CDR2 SNEGSKA (reference sequence). The CDR3 contains 14 residues. The V and J ends lost 6 bases and 2 bases respectively, with 14 bases between them. The CDR3: CSANPEATYNEQFF. The CDR3 coding sequence is TGCAGTGCCAACCCGGAGGCTACCTACAATGAGCAGTTCTTC.

With regard to this clonotype: A much more abundant neighbour one base away suggests this may be a read error. This CDR3 is CSALAGGAERFF. CDR3 sequence (DNA): TGCAGCGCTCTAGCGGGAGGGGCTGAGCGGTTCTTC. The chain employs TRBV29-1 and TRBJ2-1; 12 bases fit TRBD2. From germline, CDR1 is SQVTM and CDR2 ANQGSEA. This CDR3 contains 12 residues.

This clonotype came up many times. The chain couples TRBV5-1 to TRBJ1-1; 10 bases agree with TRBD1. This CDR3 is built from 16 residues. The J segment lost 3 bases and the V segment lost 4 bases, leaving 9 bases of the junction unmatched. Looked up from germline, CDR1 is SGHRS and CDR2 is YFSETQ. CDR3 amino acids: CASSTRQGASDTEAFF. CDR3 in DNA: TGCGCCAGCAGCACACGACAGGGGGCAAGTGACACTGAAGCTTTCTTT.

This clonotype was seen ten or more times. The chain has TRBV20-1 and TRBJ2-3, with 12 nucleotides matching TRBD2. V shed 1 base and J 6 bases; nucleotides not matched to a gene: 5. Germline lookup yields CDR1 DFQATT and CDR2 SNEGSKA (reference sequence). This CDR3 is 15 amino acids long. The CDR3 DNA reads as TGCAGTGCTAGAGGGGGGACTAGCGGGTTCGATACGCAGTATTTT. It translates to CSARGGTSGFDTQYF.

J is TRBJ2-7 and V is TRBV20-1; 7 nucleotides align to TRBD1. Trimming removed 3 bases from V and 5 bases from J; junction bases left unmatched: 4. This CDR3 has 12 amino acids. CDR1 DFQATT and CDR2 SNEGSKA come from the germline V gene (reference sequence). The DNA of the CDR3 is TGCAGTGCTAGGAGGGGGCTCGACGAGCAGTACTTC. It encodes CSARRGLDEQYF.

The CDR3 DNA sequence: TGTGCCACCAGCAAGAATTCCGGGACCCTGGGAGAGACCCAGTACTTC. As protein: CATSKNSGTLGETQYF. The chain carries TRBV15 and TRBJ2-5; either TRBD1 or TRBD2 may fit D (5 bases each). V lost 4 bases to trimming and J lost 4 bases, with 19 bases between them. CDR1 is LNHNV and CDR2 is YYDKDF in the germline V gene (reference sequence). The CDR3 is made up of 16 amino acids. Based on the CDR3 plus reference TRBV15 and TRBJ2-5, the full variable domain is DAMVIQNPRYQVTQFGKPVTLSCSQTLNHNVMYWYQQKSSQAPKLLFHYYDKDFNNEADTPDNFQSRRPNTSFCFLDIRSPGLGDTAMYLCATSKNSGTLGETQYFGPGTRLLVL.

In its sample, this clonotype was seen many times. The chain recombines TRBV24-1 with TRBJ2-1; no definite D call. The V gene lost 3 bases and the J gene lost 1 base, with 3 bases spanning the gap. There are 13 residues in the CDR3. Germline V gene data show CDR1 as KGHDR and CDR2 as SFDVKD. CDR3 loop: CATSDPSYNEQFF. The CDR3 nucleotides read TGTGCCACCAGTGATCCATCCTACAATGAGCAGTTCTTC.

This clonotype occurred many times. The CDR3 DNA follows: TGTGCCAGCAGTTTAGTCGAGGATCAGCCCCAGCATTTT. The encoded protein is CASSLVEDQPQHF. The chain is built from TRBV12-3 or TRBV12-4 and TRBJ1-5; no firm D call. The CDR3 is 13 residues long. Trimming took off 1 base at V and 5 bases at J, with 6 bases between the two ends.

This clonotype was counted between two and nine times. V gene TRBV14 combines with J gene TRBJ2-7; D ambiguous. V dropped 3 bases and J dropped 0 bases, with 9 bases sitting between them. This CDR3 has 14 amino acids. Looked up from germline, CDR1 is SGHDN and CDR2 is FVKESK. CDR3 nucleotide sequence: TGTGCCAGCAGCCACTATAGGAGCTCCTACGAGCAGTACTTC. Translation gives CASSHYRSSYEQYF.

This clonotype was recorded at least ten times. The chain combines TRBV5-1 with TRBJ2-1; 8 bases are a match to TRBD2. The CDR3 totals 15 residues. J was trimmed by 8 bases and V by 1 base; bases with no gene match: 8. In germline, CDR1 is SGHRS, CDR2 YFSETQ. The CDR3 DNA sequence: TGCGCCAGCAGCTTGAGAGCGGGAGTATCCCATGAGCAGTTCTTC. Protein: CASSLRAGVSHEQFF.

This clonotype has at least ten counts. The gene calls are TRBV20-1 and TRBJ2-2; 8 positions agree with TRBD2. V lost 4 bases to trimming and J lost 0 bases; unmatched junction nucleotides: 1. The CDR3 is 14 residues long. Germline V gene data show CDR1 as DFQATT and CDR2 as SNEGSKA (reference sequence). The CDR3 DNA sequence: TGCAGTGCTAAGGGACTAGCGAACACCGGGGAGCTGTTTTTT. It is translated as CSAKGLANTGELFF.